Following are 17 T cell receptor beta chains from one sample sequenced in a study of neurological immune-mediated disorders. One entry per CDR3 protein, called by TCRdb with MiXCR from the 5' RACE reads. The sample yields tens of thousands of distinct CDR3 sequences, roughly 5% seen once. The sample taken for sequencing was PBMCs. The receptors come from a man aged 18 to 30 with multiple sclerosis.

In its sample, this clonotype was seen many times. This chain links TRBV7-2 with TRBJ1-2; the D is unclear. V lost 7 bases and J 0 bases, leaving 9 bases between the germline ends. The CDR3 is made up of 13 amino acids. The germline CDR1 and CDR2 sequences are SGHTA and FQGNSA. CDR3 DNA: TGTGCCAGCACCCTGACATCTAACTATGGCTACACCTTC. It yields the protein CASTLTSNYGYTF.

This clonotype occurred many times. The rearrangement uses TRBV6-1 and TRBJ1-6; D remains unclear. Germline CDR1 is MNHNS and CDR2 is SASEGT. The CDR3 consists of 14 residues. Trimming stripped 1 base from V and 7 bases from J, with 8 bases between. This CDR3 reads CASSEGQRNSPLHF. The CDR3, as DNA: TGTGCCAGCAGTGAAGGCCAGAGAAATTCACCCCTCCACTTT.

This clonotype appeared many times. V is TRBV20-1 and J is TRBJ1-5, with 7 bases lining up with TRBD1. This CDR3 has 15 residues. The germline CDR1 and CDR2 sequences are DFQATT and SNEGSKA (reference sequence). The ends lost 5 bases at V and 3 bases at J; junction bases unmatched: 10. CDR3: CSAVNGTAFNQPQHF. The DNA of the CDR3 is TGCAGTGCTGTAAACGGGACAGCTTTCAATCAGCCCCAGCATTTT.

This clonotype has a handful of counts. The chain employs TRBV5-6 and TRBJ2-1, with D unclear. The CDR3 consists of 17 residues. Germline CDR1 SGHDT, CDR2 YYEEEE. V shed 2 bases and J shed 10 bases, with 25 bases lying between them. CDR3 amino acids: CASSFPTPFLVGLEQFF. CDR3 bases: TGTGCCAGCAGCTTCCCCACACCGTTTTTAGTGGGTTTGGAGCAGTTCTTC.

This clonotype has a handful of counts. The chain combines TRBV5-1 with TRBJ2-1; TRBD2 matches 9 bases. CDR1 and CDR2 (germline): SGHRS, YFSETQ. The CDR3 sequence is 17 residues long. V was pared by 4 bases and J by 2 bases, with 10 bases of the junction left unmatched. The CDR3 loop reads CASSTLAGTDAYNEQFF. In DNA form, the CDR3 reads TGCGCCAGCAGCACACTAGCGGGCACGGACGCCTACAATGAGCAGTTCTTC.

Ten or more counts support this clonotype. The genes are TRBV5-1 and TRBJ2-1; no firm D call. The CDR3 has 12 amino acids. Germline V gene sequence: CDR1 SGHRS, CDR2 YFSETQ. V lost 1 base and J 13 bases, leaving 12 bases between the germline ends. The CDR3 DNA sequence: TGCGCCAGCAGCTTGTTAGGTCGGCAACAGTTCTTC. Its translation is CASSLLGRQQFF. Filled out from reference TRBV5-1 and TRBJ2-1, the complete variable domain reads KAGVTQTPRYLIKTRGQQVTLSCSPISGHRSVSWYQQTPGQGLQFLFEYFSETQRNKGNFPGRFSGRQFSNSRSEMNVSTLELGDSALYLCASSLLGRQQFFGPGTRLTVL.

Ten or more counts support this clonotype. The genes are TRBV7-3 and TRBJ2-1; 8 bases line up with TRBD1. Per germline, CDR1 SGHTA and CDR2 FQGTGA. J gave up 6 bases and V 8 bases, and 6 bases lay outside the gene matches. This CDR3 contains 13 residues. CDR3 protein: CASCDRGCNEQFF. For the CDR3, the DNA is TGTGCCAGCTGTGACAGGGGATGCAATGAGCAGTTCTTC.

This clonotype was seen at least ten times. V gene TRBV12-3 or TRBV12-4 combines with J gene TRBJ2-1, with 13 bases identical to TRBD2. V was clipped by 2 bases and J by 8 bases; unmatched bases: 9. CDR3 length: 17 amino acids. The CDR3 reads CASSLRLAGGRSDEQFF. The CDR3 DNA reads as TGTGCCAGCAGTTTAAGACTAGCGGGAGGAAGAAGCGATGAGCAGTTCTTC.

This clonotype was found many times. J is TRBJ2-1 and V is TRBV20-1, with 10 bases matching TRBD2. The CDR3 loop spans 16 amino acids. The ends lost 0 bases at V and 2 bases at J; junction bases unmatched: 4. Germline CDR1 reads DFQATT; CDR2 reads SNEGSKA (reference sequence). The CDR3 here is CSARDLLAGPYNEQFF. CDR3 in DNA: TGCAGTGCTAGAGACTTACTAGCGGGGCCCTACAATGAGCAGTTCTTC.

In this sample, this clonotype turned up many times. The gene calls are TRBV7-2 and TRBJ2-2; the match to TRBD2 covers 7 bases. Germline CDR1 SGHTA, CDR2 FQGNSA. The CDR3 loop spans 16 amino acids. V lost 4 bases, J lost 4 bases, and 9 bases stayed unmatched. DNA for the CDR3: TGTGCCAGCAGCTCCCACCGTGCGGGGGTCACCGGGGAGCTGTTTTTT. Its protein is CASSSHRAGVTGELFF.

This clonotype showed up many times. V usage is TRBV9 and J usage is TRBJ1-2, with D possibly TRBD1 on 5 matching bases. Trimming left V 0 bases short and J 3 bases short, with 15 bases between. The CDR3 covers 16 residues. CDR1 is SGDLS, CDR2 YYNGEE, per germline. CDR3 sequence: CASSVAARDADYGYTF. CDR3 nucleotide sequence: TGTGCCAGCAGCGTAGCAGCCCGGGACGCAGACTATGGCTACACCTTC. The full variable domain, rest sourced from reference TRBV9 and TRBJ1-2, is DSGVTQTPKHLITATGQRVTLRCSPRSGDLSVYWYQQSLDQGLQFLIQYYNGEERAKGNILERFSAQQFPDLHSELNLSSLELGDSALYFCASSVAARDADYGYTFGSGTRLTVV.

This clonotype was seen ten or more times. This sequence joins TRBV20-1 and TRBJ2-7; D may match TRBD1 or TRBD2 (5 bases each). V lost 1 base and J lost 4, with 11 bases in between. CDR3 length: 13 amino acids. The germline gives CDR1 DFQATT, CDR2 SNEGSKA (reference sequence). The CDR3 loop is CSARVGTSYEQYF. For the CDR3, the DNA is TGCAGTGCTAGAGTAGGGACCTCTTACGAGCAGTACTTC.

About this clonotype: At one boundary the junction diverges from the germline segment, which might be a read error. CDR3 amino acids: CASSLALRAQPQNF. The CDR3 DNA reads as TGTGCCAGCAGCTTAGCGCTTCGCGCTCAGCCCCAGAATTTT. The rearrangement links TRBV7-2 to TRBJ1-5; D is unresolved. CDR3 size: 14 residues. Germline lookup yields CDR1 SGHTA and CDR2 FQGNSA. Combining the CDR3 with reference TRBV7-2 and TRBJ1-5 gives the whole variable domain GAGVSQSPSNKVTEKGKDVELRCDPISGHTALYWYRQSLGQGLEFLIYFQGNSAPDKSGLPSDRFSAERTGGSVSTLTIQRTQQEDSAVYLCASSLALRAQPQNFGDGTRLSIL.

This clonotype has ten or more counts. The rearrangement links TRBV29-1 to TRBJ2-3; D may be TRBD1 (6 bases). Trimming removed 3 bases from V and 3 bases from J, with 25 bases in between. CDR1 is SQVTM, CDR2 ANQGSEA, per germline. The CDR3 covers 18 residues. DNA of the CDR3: TGCAGCGTTGATGGTAACTCTGGGGGCTTCCCTTATACAGATACGCAGTATTTT. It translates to CSVDGNSGGFPYTDTQYF.

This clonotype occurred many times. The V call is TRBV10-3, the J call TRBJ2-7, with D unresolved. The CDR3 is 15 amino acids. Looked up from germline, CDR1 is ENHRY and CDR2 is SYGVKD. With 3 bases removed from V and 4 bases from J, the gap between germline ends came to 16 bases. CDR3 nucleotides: TGTGCCATCAGTGAAAATACAGACATAGGGTACGAGCAGTACTTC. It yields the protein CAISENTDIGYEQYF.

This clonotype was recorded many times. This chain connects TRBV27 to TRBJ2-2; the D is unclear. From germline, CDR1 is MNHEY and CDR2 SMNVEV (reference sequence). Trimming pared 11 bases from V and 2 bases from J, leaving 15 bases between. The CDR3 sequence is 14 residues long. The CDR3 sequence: CACLGRLNTGELFF. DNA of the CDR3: TGTGCCTGTCTCGGGCGGCTCAACACCGGGGAGCTGTTTTTT.

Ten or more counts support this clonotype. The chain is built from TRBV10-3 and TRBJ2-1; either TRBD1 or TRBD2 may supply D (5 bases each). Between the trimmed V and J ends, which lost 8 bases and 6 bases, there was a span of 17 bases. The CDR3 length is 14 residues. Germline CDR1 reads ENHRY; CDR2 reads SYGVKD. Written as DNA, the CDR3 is TGTGCCATCTCCGGGGCGGGCCAGGGCAATGAGCAGTTCTTC. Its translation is CAISGAGQGNEQFF.